This T cell receptor (beta chain) came from a study of blood T cell repertoires in COVID-19. Turning to the study itself: The origin of the acute and convalescent COVID-19 samples was the United States, Italy and Spain.

Participants came from around 25 US areas, aged about 18 to 89 years. This clone is a singleton in its sample. The CDR3 loop spans 16 amino acids. Data came from immunoSEQ multiplex PCR; TCRdb stores just in-frame clones and leaves some out. The sample shows hundreds of thousands of clones, 86% of them seen only once. The chain combines TRBV1 with TRBJ1-1; TRBD1 reflects the table's D call only, with no check against the DNA. TRBV1 is noted as a pseudogene. The source material was PBMCs or T cells enriched from blood (not recorded which). The origin of this receptor is a woman in her 30s who had been exposed to COVID-19. CDR3 region: CTSSQTRQAMLLEAFF. The CDR3 nucleotides are TGCACCAGCAGCCAGACCAGACAGGCGATGCTCTTGGAAGCTTTCTTT.